The rows below give T cell receptor beta chains drawn from one sample of a study of vaccination and CD4 T cells after COVID-19. These receptors' antigens are unknown. TCRdb passed the PCR reads through MiXCR, listing each CDR3 protein once. Found here are approximately 7,000 distinct CDR3 sequences, 55% to 75% of them singletons; the top ten hold over 20%. Sequenced: CD4+ T cells from blood, cultured in vitro. These TCRs come from a human donor who had recovered from COVID-19. Each CDR3 is given without its conserved first and last residue.

v_gene: TRBV20-1; CDR3aa: SARDQTNYGYT
v_gene: TRBV6-4; CDR3aa: ASSDPPEDREGTNEAKNIQY
v_gene: TRBV11-1; CDR3aa: ASSSPGQGAYGYT
v_gene: TRBV9; CDR3aa: ASSGNQETQY
v_gene: TRBV27; CDR3aa: ASSLERRNSPLH
v_gene: TRBV7-2; CDR3aa: ASSVGIQETQY
v_gene: TRBV7-8; CDR3aa: ASSRGGANYGYT
v_gene: TRBV5-4; CDR3aa: ASRPVNGPNVGGYT
v_gene: TRBV10-3; CDR3aa: AIGGSGRAEAF
v_gene: TRBV14; CDR3aa: ASSLGQGYVYT
v_gene: TRBV15; CDR3aa: ATSRAVGLSYYGYT
v_gene: TRBV6-2/TRBV6-3; CDR3aa: ASNNGREQF
v_gene: TRBV24-1; CDR3aa: ATSPGQGYQPQH
v_gene: TRBV20-1; CDR3aa: SASGRANEQF
v_gene: TRBV20-1; CDR3aa: SAPGAGHTEAF
v_gene: TRBV7-2; CDR3aa: ASSPYNSPLH
v_gene: TRBV20-1; CDR3aa: SASTLAGEAEQY
v_gene: TRBV5-5; CDR3aa: ASSLVITDGYT
v_gene: TRBV7-9; CDR3aa: ASSSQKETQY
v_gene: TRBV20-1; CDR3aa: SARDTTGGSPQY
v_gene: TRBV7-2; CDR3aa: ASSGFPAGELF
v_gene: TRBV20-1; CDR3aa: SARNRDRGGETQY
v_gene: TRBV27; CDR3aa: ASSGGGSYNEQF
v_gene: TRBV20-1; CDR3aa: SATYRGLANNSPLH
v_gene: TRBV7-2; CDR3aa: ASSLGRLAGEDTQY
v_gene: TRBV7-2; CDR3aa: ASSLAPTSPQGRSNQPQH
v_gene: TRBV5-4; CDR3aa: ASSRKPQNTGELF
v_gene: TRBV6-5; CDR3aa: ASSYRITEAF
v_gene: TRBV27; CDR3aa: ASGVRQGSSGEQY
v_gene: TRBV7-6; CDR3aa: ASSLVVNTGELF
v_gene: TRBV28; CDR3aa: ASSFFMGTGEGYT
v_gene: TRBV7-8; CDR3aa: ASSLLVGAGELF
v_gene: TRBV11-3; CDR3aa: ASSKRTGLKTYEQY
v_gene: TRBV11-3; CDR3aa: ASSQGLYGYT
v_gene: TRBV6-5; CDR3aa: ASSYSEGGKAF
v_gene: TRBV2; CDR3aa: ASSGQGWGTEAF
v_gene: TRBV20-1; CDR3aa: GAPGLAGGPQF
v_gene: TRBV7-2; CDR3aa: ASSLRTSGIPNPYEQY
v_gene: TRBV6-5; CDR3aa: ASSYEEGMNTEAF
v_gene: TRBV19; CDR3aa: ASTMWSGANVLT
v_gene: TRBV20-1; CDR3aa: SARLAGGTDTQY
v_gene: TRBV6-2/TRBV6-3; CDR3aa: ASKQTGFYIQPQH
v_gene: TRBV7-2; CDR3aa: ASSSRGEATQY
v_gene: TRBV19; CDR3aa: ASRHKGENQPQH
v_gene: TRBV5-1; CDR3aa: ASSLEGGETQY
v_gene: TRBV27; CDR3aa: ASSPIDRGNYGYT
v_gene: TRBV19; CDR3aa: ASVKRTGYNSPLH
v_gene: TRBV4-3; CDR3aa: ASSQDGAGRDYNEQF
v_gene: TRBV20-1; CDR3aa: STGRADGYT
v_gene: TRBV20-1; CDR3aa: SASKTGGDQPQH
v_gene: TRBV6-2/TRBV6-3; CDR3aa: ASSYYREGVKF
v_gene: TRBV6-1; CDR3aa: AGQGGNSPLH
v_gene: TRBV18; CDR3aa: ASSFQSNTEAF
v_gene: TRBV5-4; CDR3aa: ASSVQGAVEQY
v_gene: TRBV7-2; CDR3aa: ASSSTDTGELF